These 25 T cell receptor beta chains originate from one sample sequenced in a study of T cells in Graves' hyperthyroidism and ophthalmopathy. Using RNA transcripts as the source, TCR beta CDR3 regions were amplified. The HTBI set primed first-round TCR CDR3 RT-PCR. A single record per CDR3 protein comes from TCRdb applying MiXCR to the multiplex PCR reads. The repertoire holds 480,000 or so distinct CDR3 sequences, with approximately 49% as singletons. The sample consisted of peripheral blood or thyroid tissue (not recorded which). The receptors come from an adult woman with Graves' disease, either hyperthyroidism or ophthalmopathy (not recorded which).

The V and J genes are TRBV29-1 and TRBJ2-7; 7 nucleotides match TRBD1. This CDR3 has 13 residues. Trimming removed 1 base from V and 3 bases from J; junction bases left unmatched: 3. CDR1 and CDR2 from the germline V gene are SQVTM and ANQGSEA. CDR3 bases: TGCAGCGTTGAAGGGGGACAGTACTACGAGCAGTACTTC. This sequence encodes CSVEGGQYYEQYF.

This chain links TRBV6-1 with TRBJ2-5; either TRBD1 or TRBD2 may supply D (5 bases each). With 4 bases removed from V and 4 bases from J, the gap between germline ends came to 16 bases. Germline V gene sequence: CDR1 MNHNS, CDR2 SASEGT. CDR3 length: 15 amino acids. Written as DNA, the CDR3 is TGTGCCAGCAGTGCCCGGGGCTCAGAAGCAGAGACCCAGTACTTC. Amino acids: CASSARGSEAETQYF.

The V call is TRBV20-1, the J call TRBJ2-6; D possibly corresponds to TRBD2 (5 bases). The V gene's germline CDR1 is DFQATT and CDR2 SNEGSKA (reference sequence). V was trimmed by 2 bases and J by 5 bases, leaving 7 bases between them. The CDR3 contains 13 residues. For the CDR3, the DNA is TGCAGTGCTAGACTAGCCAGGGCCAACGTCCTGACTTTC. Protein product: CSARLARANVLTF.

This clonotype was seen once. The V call is TRBV7-9, the J call TRBJ1-5, with TRBD1 matching 9 bases. J gave up 5 bases and V 5 bases, and 4 bases lay outside the gene matches. There are 14 residues in the CDR3. The germline V gene has CDR1 SEHNR and CDR2 FQNEAQ (reference sequence). CDR3 sequence (DNA): TGTGCCAGCAGCCCTGGGGACAGGGATCAGCCCCAGCATTTT. It translates to CASSPGDRDQPQHF.

The chain joins TRBV14 to TRBJ2-3, with D hard to call. The V gene lost 1 base and the J gene lost 4 bases, with 6 bases spanning the gap. The CDR3 contains 13 residues. CDR1 and CDR2 (germline): SGHDN, FVKESK. The CDR3 DNA reads as TGTGCCAGCAGCCAAGGAGACGCAGATACGCAGTATTTT. It translates to CASSQGDADTQYF.

The chain carries TRBV15 and TRBJ1-1; TRBD1 might be the D (6 bases). Deletions cut 0 bases from V and 1 base from J, with 9 bases between. Looked up from germline, CDR1 is LNHNV and CDR2 is YYDKDF (reference sequence). The length of the CDR3 is 15 residues. The CDR3 loop is CATSRERGANTEAFF. The CDR3 DNA reads TGTGCCACCAGCAGAGAACGGGGGGCGAACACTGAAGCTTTCTTT.

The chain is built from TRBV6-2 or TRBV6-3 and TRBJ1-2; D is uncertain. The germline V gene has CDR1 MNHEY and CDR2 SVGEGT. V was shortened by 2 bases and J by 3 bases, with 10 bases between the two germline ends. The CDR3 is made up of 14 amino acids. CDR3 in DNA: TGTGCCAGCAGTTACGTCTCTGATGACTATGGCTACACCTTC. Protein product: CASSYVSDDYGYTF.

The V call is TRBV15, the J call TRBJ2-5; 8 nucleotides agree with TRBD2. J gave up 2 bases and V 0 bases, and 11 bases lay outside the gene matches. The germline V gene encodes CDR1 LNHNV and CDR2 YYDKDF (reference sequence). The CDR3 sequence is 18 residues long. The CDR3 nucleotides read TGTGCCACCAGCAGAGATCTAAAGTCGGGGGGGCAGCAAGAGACCCAGTACTTC. It encodes CATSRDLKSGGQQETQYF.

This rearrangement joins TRBV7-7 to TRBJ2-1; a weak D match, TRBD1 (6 bases). The CDR3 extends over 16 amino acids. The V end lost 6 bases, the J end lost 4 bases, and 19 bases lay between the germline ends. Per the germline V gene, CDR1 is SSHAT and CDR2 is FNYEAQ (reference sequence). DNA of the CDR3: TGTGCCAGCAGGCCCAAGGGGGTAGCGCGTTACAATGAGCAGTTCTTC. Translating it yields CASRPKGVARYNEQFF.

This rearrangement joins TRBV25-1 to TRBJ1-2, with unresolved D. Germline CDR1 and CDR2: MGHDK and SYGVNS. This CDR3 spans 12 amino acids. The V and J ends lost 5 bases and 6 bases respectively, with 10 bases between them. The CDR3 reads CASSIDSNGYTF. DNA for the CDR3: TGTGCCAGCAGTATTGACTCGAATGGCTACACCTTC.

This clonotype was counted at least ten times. The chain links TRBV7-9 to TRBJ2-2; D call uncertain. CDR1 is SEHNR and CDR2 is FQNEAQ in the germline V gene (reference sequence). The CDR3 has 14 amino acids. Trimming removed 1 base at V and 4 bases at J, with 7 bases between. The CDR3 nucleotides read TGTGCCAGCAGCTTAGAGGAGTTCACCGGGGAGCTGTTTTTT. The encoded protein is CASSLEEFTGELFF.

The chain joins TRBV2 to TRBJ1-2; D is undetermined. This CDR3 spans 11 amino acids. V shed 5 bases and J shed 4 bases, with 5 bases lying between them. Germline CDR1 and CDR2: SNHLY and FYNNEI. The CDR3 loop is CASSIGYGYTF. DNA for the CDR3: TGTGCCAGCAGTATTGGCTATGGCTACACCTTC.

This clonotype was picked up many times. V is TRBV12-3 or TRBV12-4 and J is TRBJ2-2; perhaps TRBD2 as D (5 bases). The V end lost 5 bases, the J end lost 0 bases, and 7 bases lay between the germline ends. This CDR3 has 14 amino acids. CDR3 region: CASSTGANTGELFF. The CDR3 DNA follows: TGTGCCAGCAGTACCGGGGCGAACACCGGGGAGCTGTTTTTT.

The table lists this clonotype with many counts. The V call is TRBV7-9, the J call TRBJ2-7; D not resolved. The CDR3 is 14 amino acids. The V gene's germline CDR1 is SEHNR and CDR2 FQNEAQ (reference sequence). Trimming left V 2 bases short and J 2 bases short, with 10 bases between. In DNA, the CDR3 is TGTGCCAGCAGCTTAAGCGTACGACCCTACGAGCAGTACTTC. Translated: CASSLSVRPYEQYF.

This chain connects TRBV29-1 to TRBJ2-7, with 7 bases lining up with TRBD1. The CDR3 is made up of 15 amino acids. In germline, CDR1 is SQVTM, CDR2 ANQGSEA. V shed 3 bases, J shed 2 bases, and the junction held 10 bases outside the gene matches. CDR3 amino acids: CSVELKKGAAYEQYF. The CDR3 nucleotides are TGCAGCGTTGAGCTAAAAAAGGGGGCAGCCTACGAGCAGTACTTC.

This clonotype turned up a few times. The chain couples TRBV7-9 to TRBJ2-7, with 7 bases lining up with TRBD2. The CDR3 totals 14 residues. The germline CDR1 and CDR2 sequences are SEHNR and FQNEAQ (reference sequence). Trimming removed 3 bases from V and 5 bases from J; junction bases left unmatched: 7. Here the CDR3 reads CASSFRVGGNEQYF. CDR3 DNA: TGTGCCAGCAGCTTTCGGGTGGGAGGGAACGAGCAGTACTTC.

This chain connects TRBV29-1 to TRBJ2-2; possible D gene TRBD2, 7 bases. Germline V gene sequence: CDR1 SQVTM, CDR2 ANQGSEA. Trimming took 1 base from V and 6 from J, leaving 12 bases between them. There are 14 residues in the CDR3. CDR3 protein: CSVEGGGAPGELFF. The CDR3 nucleotides are TGCAGCGTTGAAGGGGGGGGCGCTCCCGGGGAGCTGTTTTTT.

This chain uses TRBV13 with TRBJ2-5; the D gene is possibly TRBD1 (8 bases). The CDR3 spans 20 residues. Trimming pared 3 bases from V and 1 base from J, leaving 27 bases between. CDR1 and CDR2 (germline): PRHDT, FYEKMQ (reference sequence). The CDR3 region has the DNA TGTGCCAGCAGCTTCCCTGGACAGGGTAATCTAGCGGATGTCCAAGAGACCCAGTACTTC. Its translation: CASSFPGQGNLADVQETQYF.

This rearrangement joins TRBV7-2 to TRBJ1-3, with no clear D. Looked up from germline, CDR1 is SGHTA and CDR2 is FQGNSA. The CDR3 totals 12 residues. Trimming took off 2 bases at V and 16 bases at J, with 15 bases between the two ends. The DNA for the CDR3 is TGTGCCAGCAGCTTATCGACCCACGACCAGTATTTT. It codes for CASSLSTHDQYF.

The rearrangement uses TRBV29-1 and TRBJ1-4; D not resolved. CDR3 length equals 13 residues. V was pared by 1 base and J by 7 bases, with 10 bases between. Germline CDR1 and CDR2: SQVTM and ANQGSEA. DNA of the CDR3: TGCAGCGTTGAAGCAGGTCCTAGTGAAAAACTGTTTTTT. Protein product: CSVEAGPSEKLFF.

The J gene is TRBJ1-4, the V gene TRBV24-1; D gene ambiguous. CDR1 KGHDR and CDR2 SFDVKD come from the germline V gene. The CDR3 loop spans 14 amino acids. V lost 6 bases and J lost 0, with 7 bases in between. CDR3 residues: CATSREATNEKLFF. In nucleotides, the CDR3 is TGTGCCACCAGTCGCGAGGCAACTAATGAAAAACTGTTTTTT.

Regarding this clonotype: At one end, the junction sequence differs from germline, possibly due to a read error. V usage is TRBV7-7 and J usage is TRBJ2-1; 7 bases map to TRBD1. The CDR3 loop spans 19 amino acids. Germline CDR1 is SSHAT and CDR2 is FNYEAQ (reference sequence). The CDR3 sequence is CASSPGVFGRTGGFNEQFF. Written as DNA, the CDR3 is TGTGCTAGCAGCCCCGGAGTTTTCGGACGGACAGGTGGATTCAATGAGCAGTTCTTC.

This clonotype was picked up many times. The chain joins TRBV12-5 to TRBJ1-3; D gene unclear. The CDR3 loop spans 13 amino acids. The V end lost 0 bases, the J end lost 9 bases, and 9 bases lay between the germline ends. The germline V gene encodes CDR1 LGHNT and CDR2 FRNRAP. The CDR3 DNA sequence: TGTGCTAGTGGTTTGGTACCTGGAGGCACCATATATTTT. Protein: CASGLVPGGTIYF.

This clonotype was counted ten times or more. The chain employs TRBV5-1 and TRBJ2-7; maybe TRBD1 (5 bases). Germline V gene lookup returns CDR1 SGHRS and CDR2 YFSETQ. The V gene lost 4 bases and the J gene lost 5 bases, with 16 bases spanning the gap. The CDR3 is 14 amino acids. The CDR3 region is CASSALGRVHEQYF. The CDR3 region has the DNA TGCGCCAGCAGCGCCCTGGGCAGGGTCCACGAGCAGTACTTC.

This clonotype was found many times. This chain connects TRBV2 to TRBJ1-2; weak D call: TRBD1 (6 bases). CDR3 length: 15 amino acids. Germline V gene data show CDR1 as SNHLY and CDR2 as FYNNEI. Trimming left V 7 bases short and J 7 bases short, with 22 bases between. In DNA form, the CDR3 reads TGTGCCAGCACGGACAGCCAAAGCCTTCTATCTGGCTACACCTTC. Its translation: CASTDSQSLLSGYTF.